The 10 T cell receptor beta chains below come from one sample, sequenced in a study of spatial heterogeneity in lung cancer. Time point defined: sample taken at primary tumor resection. One entry per CDR3 protein, called by TCRdb with MiXCR from the 5' RACE reads. The sample carries 45,000 to 55,000 distinct CDR3 sequences, about 5.8% recorded once. This specimen consisted of PBMCs, obtained at surgery. These receptors came from a male donor with early-stage non-small cell lung cancer.

There are many counts of this clonotype. The chain couples TRBV5-1 to TRBJ2-3; possibly TRBD1 for D (6 bases). Between the trimmed V and J ends, which lost 3 bases and 0 bases, there was a span of 11 bases. In germline, CDR1 is SGHRS, CDR2 YFSETQ. The CDR3 is 15 amino acids. CDR3 region: CASSSSGVSTDTQYF. As DNA, the CDR3 is TGCGCCAGCAGCTCGTCAGGGGTCAGCACAGATACGCAGTATTTT.

This clonotype has a count of ten or more. J is TRBJ1-5 and V is TRBV28, with 9 nucleotides matching TRBD1. This CDR3 is 14 amino acids long. V was pared by 7 bases and J by 11 bases, with 12 bases of the junction left unmatched. Germline-derived CDR1 and CDR2 are MDHEN and SYDVKM. The CDR3 here is CASTETGGTGAQHF. In DNA, the CDR3 is TGTGCCAGCACCGAGACAGGGGGTACTGGTGCCCAGCATTTT.

The rearrangement uses TRBV5-4 and TRBJ2-3; 9 bases fit TRBD1. V dropped 4 bases and J dropped 8; count of bases not matched to a gene: 5. CDR1 and CDR2 from the germline V gene are SGHNT and YYREEE (reference sequence). The CDR3 is made up of 13 amino acids. This chain's CDR3 is CASSLKDRGTQYF. The CDR3 nucleotides are TGTGCCAGCAGCCTCAAGGACAGGGGTACGCAGTATTTT. The whole variable domain, filled in from reference TRBV5-4 and TRBJ2-3, reads ETGVTQSPTHLIKTRGQQVTLRCSSQSGHNTVSWYQQALGQGPQFIFQYYREEENGRGNFPPRFSGLQFPNYSSELNVNALELDDSALYLCASSLKDRGTQYFGPGTRLTVL.

At least ten counts were recorded for this clonotype. This sequence joins TRBV19 and TRBJ2-5; D not resolved. V was cut by 5 bases and J by 1 base, with 14 bases left in between. Per the germline V gene, CDR1 is LNHDA and CDR2 is SQIVND (reference sequence). The CDR3 covers 15 residues. The CDR3 bases are TGTGCCAGTAGTCCCACGGCCGCCCTCCAAGAGACCCAGTACTTC. Translation: CASSPTAALQETQYF. Variable domain in full (rest from reference TRBV19 and TRBJ2-5): DGGITQSPKYLFRKEGQNVTLSCEQNLNHDAMYWYRQDPGQGLRLIYYSQIVNDFQKGDIAEGYSVSREKKESFPLTVTSAQKNPTAFYLCASSPTAALQETQYFGPGTRLLVL.

The chain carries TRBV6-2 or TRBV6-3 and TRBJ2-1; the D gene is possibly TRBD1 (5 bases). The germline V gene encodes CDR1 MNHEY and CDR2 SVGEGT. Trimming left V 2 bases short and J 6 bases short, with 8 bases between. The CDR3 is 13 residues long. CDR3 sequence reads: CASSYTTANEQFF. In DNA form, the CDR3 reads TGTGCCAGCAGTTACACGACAGCCAATGAGCAGTTCTTC.

This clonotype was detected ten times or more. The rearrangement joins TRBV7-9 to TRBJ2-5, with 10 bases identical to TRBD1. J lost 5 bases, V lost 3 bases, and 9 bases had no gene match. This CDR3 contains 16 residues. CDR1 and CDR2 (germline): SEHNR, FQNEAQ (reference sequence). The CDR3 protein is CASSFLAGQGKETQYF. The CDR3 region has the DNA TGTGCCAGCAGCTTTTTAGCGGGACAGGGGAAGGAGACCCAGTACTTC. The whole variable domain, filled in from reference TRBV7-9 and TRBJ2-5, reads DTGVSQNPRHKITKRGQNVTFRCDPISEHNRLYWYRQTLGQGPEFLTYFQNEAQLEKSRLLSDRFSAERPKGSFSTLEIQRTEQGDSAMYLCASSFLAGQGKETQYFGPGTRLLVL.

In this sample, this clonotype turned up many times. The CDR3: CASSPGTSGRLETQYF. CDR3 coding DNA: TGTGCCAGCAGTCCAGGGACTAGCGGGCGACTGGAGACCCAGTACTTC. This rearrangement joins TRBV6-5 to TRBJ2-5; 12 bases agree with TRBD2. Germline V gene lookup returns CDR1 MNHEY and CDR2 SVGAGI. V was clipped by 5 bases and J by 5 bases; unmatched bases: 9. CDR3 length: 16 residues.

By share, this clonotype counts as medium-sized. The rearrangement links TRBV5-6 to TRBJ2-7, with D possibly TRBD2 on 5 matching bases. Between the trimmed V and J ends, which lost 2 bases and 7 bases, there was a span of 10 bases. Germline V lookup: CDR1 SGHDT, CDR2 YYEEEE. CDR3 size: 12 residues. CDR3 residues: CASSFMPGEQYF. The CDR3, as DNA: TGTGCCAGCAGCTTCATGCCGGGGGAGCAGTACTTC.

This clonotype was found a few times. The CDR3 nucleotides are TGTGCCACCGCGTTCCAGGGGCCGGACGAGCAGTACTTC. Protein sequence: CATAFQGPDEQYF. The rearrangement links TRBV19 to TRBJ2-7, with a weak D call TRBD1 (6 bases). The CDR3 sequence is 13 residues long. Germline values: CDR1 LNHDA, CDR2 SQIVND (reference sequence). The V end was cut by 10 bases, the J end by 5 bases, with 18 bases between.

This clonotype was seen many times. The gene calls are TRBV9 and TRBJ1-6, with 7 bases matching TRBD1. The ends lost 2 bases at V and 9 bases at J; junction bases unmatched: 5. The CDR3 length is 14 residues. Germline CDR1 SGDLS, CDR2 YYNGEE. The CDR3 DNA follows: TGTGCCAGCAGCGTCGCAGGGGGTGGTTCACCCCTCCACTTT. As protein: CASSVAGGGSPLHF.